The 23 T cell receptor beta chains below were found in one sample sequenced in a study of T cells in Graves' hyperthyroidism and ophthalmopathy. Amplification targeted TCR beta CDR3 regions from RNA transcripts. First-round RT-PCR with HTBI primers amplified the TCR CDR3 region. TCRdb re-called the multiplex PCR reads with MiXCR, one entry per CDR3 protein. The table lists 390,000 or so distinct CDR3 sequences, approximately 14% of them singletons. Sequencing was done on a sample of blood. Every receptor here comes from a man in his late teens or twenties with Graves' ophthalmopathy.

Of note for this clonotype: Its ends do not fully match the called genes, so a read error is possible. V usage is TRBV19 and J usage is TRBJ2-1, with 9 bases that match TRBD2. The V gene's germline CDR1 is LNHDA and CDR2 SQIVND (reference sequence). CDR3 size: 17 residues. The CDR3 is CASSIGLAGPSYNEQLF. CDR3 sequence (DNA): TGTGCCAGTAGTATAGGGCTAGCGGGACCCTCCTACAATGAGCAGCTCTTC.

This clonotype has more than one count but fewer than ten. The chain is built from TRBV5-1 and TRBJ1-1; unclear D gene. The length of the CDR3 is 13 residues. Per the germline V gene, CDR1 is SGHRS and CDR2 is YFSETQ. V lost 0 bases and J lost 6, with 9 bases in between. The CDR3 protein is CASSLEGRAEAFF. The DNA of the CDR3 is TGCGCCAGCAGCTTGGAGGGTCGGGCTGAAGCTTTCTTT. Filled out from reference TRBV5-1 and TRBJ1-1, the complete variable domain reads KAGVTQTPRYLIKTRGQQVTLSCSPISGHRSVSWYQQTPGQGLQFLFEYFSETQRNKGNFPGRFSGRQFSNSRSEMNVSTLELGDSALYLCASSLEGRAEAFFGQGTRLTVV.

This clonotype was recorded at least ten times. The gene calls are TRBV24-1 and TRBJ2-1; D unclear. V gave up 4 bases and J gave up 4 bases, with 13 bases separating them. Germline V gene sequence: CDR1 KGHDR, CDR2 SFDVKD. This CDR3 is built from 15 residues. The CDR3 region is CATSEGPSYYNEQFF. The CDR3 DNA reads TGTGCCACCAGTGAAGGGCCGAGCTATTACAATGAGCAGTTCTTC.

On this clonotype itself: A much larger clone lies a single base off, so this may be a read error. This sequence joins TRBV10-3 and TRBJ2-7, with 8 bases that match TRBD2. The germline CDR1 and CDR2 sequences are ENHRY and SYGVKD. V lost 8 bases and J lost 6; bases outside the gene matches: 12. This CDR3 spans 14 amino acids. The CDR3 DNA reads TGTGCCATCTCCTCCTCCGGGAGGGGGGGCGAGCAGTACTTC. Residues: CAISSSGRGGEQYF.

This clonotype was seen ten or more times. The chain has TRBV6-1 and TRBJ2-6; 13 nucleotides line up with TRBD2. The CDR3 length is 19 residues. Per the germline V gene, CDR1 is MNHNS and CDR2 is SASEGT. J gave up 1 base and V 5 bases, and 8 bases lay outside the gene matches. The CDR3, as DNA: TGTGCCAGCAGTCAGGGGACTAGCGGGGTTTTTTCTGGGGCCAACGTCCTGACTTTC. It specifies CASSQGTSGVFSGANVLTF.

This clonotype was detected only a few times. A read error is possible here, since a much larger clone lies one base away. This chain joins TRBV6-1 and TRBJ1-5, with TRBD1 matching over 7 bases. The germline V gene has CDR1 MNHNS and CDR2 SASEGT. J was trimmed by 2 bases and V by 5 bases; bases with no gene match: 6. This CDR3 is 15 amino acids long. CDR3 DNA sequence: TGTGCCAGCAGTTTCACAGGGGATGGCAATCAGCCCCAGCATTTT. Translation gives CASSFTGDGNQPQHF.

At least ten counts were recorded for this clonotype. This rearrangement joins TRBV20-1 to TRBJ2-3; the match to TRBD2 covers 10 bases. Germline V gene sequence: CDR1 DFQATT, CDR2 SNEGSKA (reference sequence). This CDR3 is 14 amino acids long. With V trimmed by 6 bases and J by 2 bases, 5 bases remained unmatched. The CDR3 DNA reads TGCAGTGCACCACTAGCGGGGTCCACAGATACGCAGTATTTT. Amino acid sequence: CSAPLAGSTDTQYF.

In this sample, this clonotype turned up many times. The CDR3 bases are TGCAGTGCTCCCCAGGGGTCCACAGATACGCAGTATTTT. It yields the protein CSAPQGSTDTQYF. The rearrangement uses TRBV20-1 and TRBJ2-3; possible D gene TRBD1, 6 bases. Germline lookup yields CDR1 DFQATT and CDR2 SNEGSKA (reference sequence). Trimming stripped 5 bases from V and 2 bases from J, with 11 bases between. This CDR3 region has 13 residues.

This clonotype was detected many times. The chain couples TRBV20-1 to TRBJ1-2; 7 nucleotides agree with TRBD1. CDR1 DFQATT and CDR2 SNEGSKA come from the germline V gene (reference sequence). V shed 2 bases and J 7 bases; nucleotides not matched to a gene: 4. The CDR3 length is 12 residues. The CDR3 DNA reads TGCAGTGCTAGAAGGACAGGCGGTGGCTACACCTTC. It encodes CSARRTGGGYTF.

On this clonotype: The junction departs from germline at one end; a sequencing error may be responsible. Written as DNA, the CDR3 is TGTGCTAGCAACTTAGCCAGCGGGTACAGCAATGAGCAGTTCTTC. This translates into CASNLASGYSNEQFF. The chain recombines TRBV7-7 with TRBJ2-1; a possible D gene is TRBD2 (6 bases). This CDR3 has 15 amino acids. Per the germline V gene, CDR1 is SSHAT and CDR2 is FNYEAQ (reference sequence). The variable domain in full, completed from reference TRBV7-7 and TRBJ2-1, reads GAGVSQSPRYKVTKRGQDVTLRCDPISSHATLYWYQQALGQGPEFLTYFNYEAQPDKSGLPSDRFSAERPEGSISTLTIQRTEQRDSAMYRCASNLASGYSNEQFFGPGTRLTVL.

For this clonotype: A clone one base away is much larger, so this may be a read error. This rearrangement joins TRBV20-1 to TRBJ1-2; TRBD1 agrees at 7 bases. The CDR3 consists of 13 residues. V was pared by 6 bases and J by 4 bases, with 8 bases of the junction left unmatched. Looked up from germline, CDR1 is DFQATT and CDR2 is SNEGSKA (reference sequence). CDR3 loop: CSAPLGQLYGYTF. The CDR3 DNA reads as TGCAGTGCCCCTTTGGGACAGCTCTATGGCTACACCTTC.

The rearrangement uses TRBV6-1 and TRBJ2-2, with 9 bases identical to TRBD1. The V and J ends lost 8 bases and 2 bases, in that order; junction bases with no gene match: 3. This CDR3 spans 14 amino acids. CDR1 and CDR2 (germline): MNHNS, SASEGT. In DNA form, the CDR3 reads TGTGCCAGCGGGGACAGGGTTAACACCGGGGAGCTGTTTTTT. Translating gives CASGDRVNTGELFF.

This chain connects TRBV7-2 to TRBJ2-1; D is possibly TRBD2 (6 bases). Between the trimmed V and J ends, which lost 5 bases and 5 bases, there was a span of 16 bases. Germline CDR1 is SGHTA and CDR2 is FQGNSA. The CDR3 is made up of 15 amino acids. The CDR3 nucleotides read TGTGCCAGCAGCCTGCTTAGCGGAATTAACAATGAGCAGTTCTTC. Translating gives CASSLLSGINNEQFF. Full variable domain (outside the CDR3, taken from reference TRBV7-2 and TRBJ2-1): GAGVSQSPSNKVTEKGKDVELRCDPISGHTALYWYRQSLGQGLEFLIYFQGNSAPDKSGLPSDRFSAERTGGSVSTLTIQRTQQEDSAVYLCASSLLSGINNEQFFGPGTRLTVL.

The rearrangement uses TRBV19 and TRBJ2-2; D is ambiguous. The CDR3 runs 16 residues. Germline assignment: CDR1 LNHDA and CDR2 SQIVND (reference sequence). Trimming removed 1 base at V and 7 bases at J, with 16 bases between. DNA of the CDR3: TGTGCCAGTAGTATAGCCGGACGGTACACCCACGGGGAGCTGTTTTTT. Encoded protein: CASSIAGRYTHGELFF.

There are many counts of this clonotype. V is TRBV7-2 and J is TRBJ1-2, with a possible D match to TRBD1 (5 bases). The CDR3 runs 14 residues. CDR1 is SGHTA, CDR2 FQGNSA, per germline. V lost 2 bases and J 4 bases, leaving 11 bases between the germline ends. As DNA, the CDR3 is TGTGCCAGCAGCTTATCGGGGACGATCTATGGCTACACCTTC. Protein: CASSLSGTIYGYTF.

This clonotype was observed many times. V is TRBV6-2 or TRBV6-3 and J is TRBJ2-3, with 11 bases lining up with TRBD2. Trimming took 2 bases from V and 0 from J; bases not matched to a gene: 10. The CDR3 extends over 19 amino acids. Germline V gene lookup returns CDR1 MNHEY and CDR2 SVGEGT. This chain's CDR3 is CASSYPLAGATSSTDTQYF. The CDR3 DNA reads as TGTGCCAGCAGTTACCCACTAGCGGGAGCCACCTCTAGCACAGATACGCAGTATTTT.

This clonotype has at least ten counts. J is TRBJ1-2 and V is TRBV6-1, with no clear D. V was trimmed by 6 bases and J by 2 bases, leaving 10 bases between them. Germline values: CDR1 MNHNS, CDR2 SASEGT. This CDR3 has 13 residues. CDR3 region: CASSSGSNYGYTF. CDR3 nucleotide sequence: TGTGCCAGCAGCTCGGGGTCAAACTATGGCTACACCTTC.

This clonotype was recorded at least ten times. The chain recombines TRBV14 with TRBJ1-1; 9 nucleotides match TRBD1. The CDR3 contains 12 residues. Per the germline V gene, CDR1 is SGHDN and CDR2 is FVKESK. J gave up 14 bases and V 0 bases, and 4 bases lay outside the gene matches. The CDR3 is CASSQDGTGRFF. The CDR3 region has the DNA TGTGCCAGCAGCCAAGACGGGACAGGGAGGTTCTTT.

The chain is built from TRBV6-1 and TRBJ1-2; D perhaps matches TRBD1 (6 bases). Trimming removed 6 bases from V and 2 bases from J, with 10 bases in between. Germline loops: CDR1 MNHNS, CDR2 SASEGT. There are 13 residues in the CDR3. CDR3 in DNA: TGTGCCAGCAGGCTAGACAGGAACTATGGCTACACCTTC. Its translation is CASRLDRNYGYTF.

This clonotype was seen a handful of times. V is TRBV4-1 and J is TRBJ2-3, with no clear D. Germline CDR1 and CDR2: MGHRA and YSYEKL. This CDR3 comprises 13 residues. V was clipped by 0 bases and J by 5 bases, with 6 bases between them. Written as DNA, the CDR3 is TGCGCCAGCAGCCAAGAAGCTGGAGATACGCAGTATTTT. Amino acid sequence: CASSQEAGDTQYF.

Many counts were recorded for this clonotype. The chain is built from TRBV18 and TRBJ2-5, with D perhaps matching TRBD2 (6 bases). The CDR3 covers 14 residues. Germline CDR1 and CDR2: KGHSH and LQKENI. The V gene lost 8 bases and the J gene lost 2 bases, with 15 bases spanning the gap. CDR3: CASTLTSSQETQYF. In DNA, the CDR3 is TGTGCCAGCACGCTGACTAGTTCACAAGAGACCCAGTACTTC.

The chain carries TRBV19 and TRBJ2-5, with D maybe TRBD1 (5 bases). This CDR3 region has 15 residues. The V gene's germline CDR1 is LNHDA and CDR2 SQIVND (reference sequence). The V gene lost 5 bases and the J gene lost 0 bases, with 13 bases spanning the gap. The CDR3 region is CASSQQDGYQETQYF. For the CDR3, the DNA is TGTGCCAGTAGTCAACAGGACGGGTACCAAGAGACCCAGTACTTC.

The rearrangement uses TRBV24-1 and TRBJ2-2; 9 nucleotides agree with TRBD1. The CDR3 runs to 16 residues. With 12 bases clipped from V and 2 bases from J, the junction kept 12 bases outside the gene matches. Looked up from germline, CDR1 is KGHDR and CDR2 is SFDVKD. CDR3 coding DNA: TGTGCCGCCTCCGCCGACAGGGGGATTAACACCGGGGAGCTGTTTTTT. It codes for CAASADRGINTGELFF.